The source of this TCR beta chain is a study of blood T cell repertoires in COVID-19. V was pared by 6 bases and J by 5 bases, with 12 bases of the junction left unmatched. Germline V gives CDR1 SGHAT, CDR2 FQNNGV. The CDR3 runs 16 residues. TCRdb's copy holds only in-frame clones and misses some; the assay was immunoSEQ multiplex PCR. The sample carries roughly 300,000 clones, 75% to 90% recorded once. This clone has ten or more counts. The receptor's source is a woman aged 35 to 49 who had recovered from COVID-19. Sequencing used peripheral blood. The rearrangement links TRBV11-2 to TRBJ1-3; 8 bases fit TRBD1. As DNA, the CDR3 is TGTGCCAGCAGTCACGTCGGACAGGGCGTGCGAAACACCATATATTTT. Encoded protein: CASSHVGQGVRNTIYF.